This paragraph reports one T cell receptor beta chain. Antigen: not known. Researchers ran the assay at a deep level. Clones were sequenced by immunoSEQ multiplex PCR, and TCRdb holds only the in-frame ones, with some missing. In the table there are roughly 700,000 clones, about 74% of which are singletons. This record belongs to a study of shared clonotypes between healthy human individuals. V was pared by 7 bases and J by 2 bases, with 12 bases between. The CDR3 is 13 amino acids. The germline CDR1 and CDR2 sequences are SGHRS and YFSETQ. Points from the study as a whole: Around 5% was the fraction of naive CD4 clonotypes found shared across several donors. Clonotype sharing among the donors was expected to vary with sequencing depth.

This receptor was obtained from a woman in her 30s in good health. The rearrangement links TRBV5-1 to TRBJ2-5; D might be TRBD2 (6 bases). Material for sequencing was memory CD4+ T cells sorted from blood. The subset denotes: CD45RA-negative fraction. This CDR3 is CASRAGMQETQYF. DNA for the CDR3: TGCGCCAGCCGTGCGGGGATGCAAGAGACCCAGTACTTC.